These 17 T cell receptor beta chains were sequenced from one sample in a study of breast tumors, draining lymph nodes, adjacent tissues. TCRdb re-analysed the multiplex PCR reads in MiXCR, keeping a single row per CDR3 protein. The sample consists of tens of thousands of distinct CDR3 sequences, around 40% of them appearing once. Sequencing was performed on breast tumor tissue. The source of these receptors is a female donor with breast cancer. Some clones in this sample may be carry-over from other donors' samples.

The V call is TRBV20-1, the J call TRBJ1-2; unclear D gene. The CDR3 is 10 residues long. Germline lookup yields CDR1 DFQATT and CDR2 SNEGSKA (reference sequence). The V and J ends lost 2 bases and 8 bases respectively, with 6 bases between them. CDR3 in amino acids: CSARYSGYTF. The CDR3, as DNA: TGCAGTGCTAGATACAGCGGCTACACCTTC.

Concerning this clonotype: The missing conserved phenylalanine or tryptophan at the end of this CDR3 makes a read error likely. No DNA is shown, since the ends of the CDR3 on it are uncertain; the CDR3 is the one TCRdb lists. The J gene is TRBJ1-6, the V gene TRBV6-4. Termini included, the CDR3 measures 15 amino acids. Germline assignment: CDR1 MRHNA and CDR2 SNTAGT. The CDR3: CASSLRSSYNSPLQS.

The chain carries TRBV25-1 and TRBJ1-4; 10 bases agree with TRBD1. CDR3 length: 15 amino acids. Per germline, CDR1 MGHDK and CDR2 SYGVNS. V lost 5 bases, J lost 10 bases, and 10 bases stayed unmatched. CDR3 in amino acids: CASSKMGQGSVKLFF. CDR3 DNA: TGTGCCAGCAGTAAAATGGGACAGGGGAGCGTAAAACTGTTTTTT.

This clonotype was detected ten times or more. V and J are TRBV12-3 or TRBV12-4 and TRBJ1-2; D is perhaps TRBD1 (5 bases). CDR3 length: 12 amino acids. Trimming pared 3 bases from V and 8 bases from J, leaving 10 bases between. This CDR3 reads CASSFSGTGYTF. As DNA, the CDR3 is TGTGCCAGCAGTTTCTCCGGGACGGGCTACACCTTC.

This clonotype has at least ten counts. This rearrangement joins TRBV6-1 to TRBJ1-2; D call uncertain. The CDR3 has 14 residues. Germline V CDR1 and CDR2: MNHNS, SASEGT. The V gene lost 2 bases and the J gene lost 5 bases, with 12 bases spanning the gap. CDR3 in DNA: TGTGCCAGCAGTGAATCAGCCGTAAAGTATGGCTACACCTTC. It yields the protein CASSESAVKYGYTF.

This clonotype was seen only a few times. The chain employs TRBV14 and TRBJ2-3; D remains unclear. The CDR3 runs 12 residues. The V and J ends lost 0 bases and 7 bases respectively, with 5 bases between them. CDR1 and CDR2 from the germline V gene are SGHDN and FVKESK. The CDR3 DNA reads TGTGCCAGCAGCCAAGATGGGAATACGCAGTATTTT. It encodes CASSQDGNTQYF.

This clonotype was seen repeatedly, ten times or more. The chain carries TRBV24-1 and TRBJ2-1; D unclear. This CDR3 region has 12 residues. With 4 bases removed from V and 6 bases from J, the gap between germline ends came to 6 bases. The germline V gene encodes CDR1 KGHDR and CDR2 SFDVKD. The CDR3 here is CATSEFSNEQFF. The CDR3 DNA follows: TGTGCCACCAGTGAATTCTCCAATGAGCAGTTCTTC.

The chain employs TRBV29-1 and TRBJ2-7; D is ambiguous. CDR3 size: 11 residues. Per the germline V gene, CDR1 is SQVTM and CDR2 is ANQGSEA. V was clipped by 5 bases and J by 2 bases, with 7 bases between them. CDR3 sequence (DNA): TGCAGCGTTCCAGGTGCCTACGAGCAGTACTTC. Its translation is CSVPGAYEQYF.

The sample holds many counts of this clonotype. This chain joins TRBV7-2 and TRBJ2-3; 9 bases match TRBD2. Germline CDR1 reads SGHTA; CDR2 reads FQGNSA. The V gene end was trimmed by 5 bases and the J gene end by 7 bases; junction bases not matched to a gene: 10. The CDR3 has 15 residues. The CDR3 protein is CASSQSGGRGYTQYF. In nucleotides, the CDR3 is TGTGCCAGCAGCCAGAGCGGGGGGCGGGGCTATACGCAGTATTTT.

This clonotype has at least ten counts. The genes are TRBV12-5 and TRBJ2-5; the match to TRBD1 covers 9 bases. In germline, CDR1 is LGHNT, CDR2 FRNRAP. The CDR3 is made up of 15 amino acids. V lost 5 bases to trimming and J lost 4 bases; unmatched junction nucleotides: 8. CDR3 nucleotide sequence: TGTGCTAGTGGTCTAGGACAGGGGATGGTAGAGACCCAGTACTTC. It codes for CASGLGQGMVETQYF. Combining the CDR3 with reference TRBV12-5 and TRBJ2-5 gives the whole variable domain DARVTQTPRHKVTEMGQEVTMRCQPILGHNTVFWYRQTMMQGLELLAYFRNRAPLDDSGMPKDRFSAEMPDATLATLKIQPSEPRDSAVYFCASGLGQGMVETQYFGPGTRLLVL.

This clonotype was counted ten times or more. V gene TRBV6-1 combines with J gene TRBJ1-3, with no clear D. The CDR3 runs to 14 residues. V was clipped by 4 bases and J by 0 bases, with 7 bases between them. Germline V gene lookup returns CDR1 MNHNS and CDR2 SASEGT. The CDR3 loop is CASSGGSSGNTIYF. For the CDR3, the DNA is TGTGCCAGCAGTGGAGGAAGCTCTGGAAACACCATATATTTT.

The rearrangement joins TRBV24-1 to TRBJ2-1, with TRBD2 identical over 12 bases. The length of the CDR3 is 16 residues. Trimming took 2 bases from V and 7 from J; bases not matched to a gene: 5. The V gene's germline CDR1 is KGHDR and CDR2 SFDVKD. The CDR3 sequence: CATSDWTSGTANEQFF. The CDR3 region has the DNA TGTGCCACCAGTGATTGGACTAGCGGGACCGCTAATGAGCAGTTCTTC.

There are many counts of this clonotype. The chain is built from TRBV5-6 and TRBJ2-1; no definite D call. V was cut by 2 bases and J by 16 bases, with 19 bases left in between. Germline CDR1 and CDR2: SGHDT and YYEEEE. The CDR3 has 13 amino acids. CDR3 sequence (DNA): TGTGCCAGCAGCTTCAATACGGGTTGGATCGTTTTCTTC. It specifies CASSFNTGWIVFF.

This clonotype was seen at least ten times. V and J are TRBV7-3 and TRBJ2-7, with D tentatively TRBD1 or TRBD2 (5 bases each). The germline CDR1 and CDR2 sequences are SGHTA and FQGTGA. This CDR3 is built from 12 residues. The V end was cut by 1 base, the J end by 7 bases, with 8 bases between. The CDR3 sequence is CASSLMRGEQYF. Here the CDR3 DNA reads TGTGCCAGCAGCTTAATGAGGGGAGAGCAGTACTTC. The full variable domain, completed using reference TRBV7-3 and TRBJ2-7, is GAGVSQTPSNKVTEKGKYVELRCDPISGHTALYWYRQSLGQGPEFLIYFQGTGAADDSGLPNDRFFAVRPEGSVSTLKIQRTERGDSAVYLCASSLMRGEQYFGPGTRLTVT.

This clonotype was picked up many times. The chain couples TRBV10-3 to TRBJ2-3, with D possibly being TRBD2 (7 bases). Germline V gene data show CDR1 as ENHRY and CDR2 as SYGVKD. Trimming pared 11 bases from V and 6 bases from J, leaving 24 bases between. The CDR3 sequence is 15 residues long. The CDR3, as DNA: TGTGCCGTATCAATGGGGGGGGGGGCTCCGGATACGCAGTATTTT. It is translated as CAVSMGGGAPDTQYF.

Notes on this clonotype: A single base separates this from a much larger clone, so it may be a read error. CDR3: CSVLREGPSTEQFF. The CDR3 DNA reads as TGCAGTGTACTGCGGGAAGGCCCCAGCACTGAGCAGTTCTTC. The J gene is TRBJ2-1, the V gene TRBV20-1, with D possibly being TRBD2 (6 bases). The V gene lost 7 bases and the J gene lost 9 bases, with 22 bases spanning the gap. CDR3 length: 14 residues. Germline V gives CDR1 DFQATT, CDR2 SNEGSKA (reference sequence).

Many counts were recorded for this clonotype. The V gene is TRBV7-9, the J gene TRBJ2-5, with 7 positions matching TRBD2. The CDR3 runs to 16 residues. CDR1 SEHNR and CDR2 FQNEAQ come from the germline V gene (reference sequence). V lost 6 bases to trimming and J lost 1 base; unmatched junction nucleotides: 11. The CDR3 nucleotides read TGTGCCAGCAGTCTCACGGGGAGGGGTCCCCAAGAGACCCAGTACTTC. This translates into CASSLTGRGPQETQYF. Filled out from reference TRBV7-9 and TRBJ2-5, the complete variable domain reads DTGVSQNPRHKITKRGQNVTFRCDPISEHNRLYWYRQTLGQGPEFLTYFQNEAQLEKSRLLSDRFSAERPKGSFSTLEIQRTEQGDSAMYLCASSLTGRGPQETQYFGPGTRLLVL.